These T cell receptor beta chains were read from a single sample in a study of glioma-infiltrating T cells. Using its own MiXCR run on the multiplex PCR reads, TCRdb lists one record per CDR3 protein. The sample includes about 130,000 distinct CDR3 sequences, about 22% of them seen just once. Sequenced input: glioma tissue, nonneoplastic brain tissue, or PBMCs (not recorded which). The origin of the receptors is a human donor with low-grade glioma or glioblastoma, undergoing nonglioma brain surgery, or in good health (not recorded which). The CDR3 runs from the conserved cysteine through the conserved F or W. D genes are given only for firm matches. Size values are once, few and many counts, or a class for expanded clones, and some rows have none.

.	TRBV29-1	few	TRBJ2-3	TGCAGCGTTGTACCGGGGGCCAAACTCACAGATACGCAGTATTTT	CSVVPGAKLTDTQYF
.	TRBV4-1	.	TRBJ1-3	TGCGCCAGCAGCCGGGCAGCTGGAAACACCATATATTTT	CASSRAAGNTIYF
.	TRBV7-2	once	TRBJ1-1	TGTGCCACCACCTGGGGAGGCTATGGGAACACTGAAGCTTTGTTT	CATTWGGYGNTEALF
.	TRBV20-1	few	TRBJ2-1	TGCAGTGCTAGAGATTCCTTAGCTTTAAGCTCCTACAATGAGCAGTTCTTC	CSARDSLALSSYNEQFF
TRBD2	TRBV3-1	.	TRBJ2-4	TGTGCCAGCACCACCAGCGGGGACCAAAACATTCAGTACTTC	CASTTSGDQNIQYF
.	TRBV5-4	.	TRBJ1-5	TGTGCCAGCAGCTTCTACGATCAGCCCCAGCATTTT	CASSFYDQPQHF
.	TRBV27	many	TRBJ2-3	TGTGCCAGCAGCATGGACTTAATTACAGATACGCAGTATTTT	CASSMDLITDTQYF
TRBD1	TRBV28	few	TRBJ2-5	TGTGCCAGCAGTTTACGAGTCGGACAGGGGATCGGAGAGACCCAGTACTTC	CASSLRVGQGIGETQYF
.	TRBV27	.	TRBJ2-5	TGTGCCAGCAGCGTCCCTCCCGGCAGGGGCGGAAAGACCCAGTACTTC	CASSVPPGRGGKTQYF
TRBD2	TRBV6-1	few	TRBJ2-1	TGTGCCAGCAGACCTACTAGCGGGGGGTACTATTTATACAATGAGCAGTTCTTC	CASRPTSGGYYLYNEQFF
.	TRBV24-1	.	TRBJ2-5	TGTGCCACCAGTGATGCACAGCCCCAAGAGACCCAGTACTTC	CATSDAQPQETQYF
.	TRBV12-3/TRBV12-4	.	TRBJ2-5	TGTGCCAGCAGTGGACGAGGTTGGGAGACCCAGTACTTC	CASSGRGWETQYF
.	TRBV29-1	few	TRBJ2-4	TGCAGCGTTGAATCAGGGAGTGAAAACATTCAGTACTTC	CSVESGSENIQYF
.	TRBV20-1	many	TRBJ2-1	TGCAGTGCTCCCAAGTACCCAGGAGAGCAGTTCTTC	CSAPKYPGEQFF
TRBD1	TRBV24-1	few	TRBJ1-2	TGTGCCACCAGTGACGAGGGGGCTTCGGATTATGGCTACACCTTC	CATSDEGASDYGYTF
TRBD1	TRBV28	many	TRBJ2-1	TGTGCCAGCAGTACCCGACAGGGGGGGTATGAGCAGTTCTTC	CASSTRQGGYEQFF
.	TRBV7-2	few	TRBJ1-1	TGTGCCAGCAGCTTAGAGCGGAGAACTGAAGCTTTCTTT	CASSLERRTEAFF
.	TRBV19	.	TRBJ2-6	TGTGCCAGTAGTATCCAGAGCTCTGGGGCCAACGTCCTGACTTTC	CASSIQSSGANVLTF
.	TRBV12-3/TRBV12-4	.	TRBJ2-2	TGTGCCAGCAGTTTCGGTCGGACAACCGGGGAGCTGTTTTTT	CASSFGRTTGELFF
.	TRBV5-1	.	TRBJ1-6	TGCGCCAGCAGCTACGGACAGCCAAATTCACCCCTCCACTTT	CASSYGQPNSPLHF
.	TRBV19	.	TRBJ1-1	TGTGCCAGTAAGCATATGAACACTGAAGCTTTCTTT	CASKHMNTEAFF
.	TRBV19	.	TRBJ1-1	TGTGCCAGTAGTAGAGGGGCATGGGGCACCGAAGCTTTCTTT	CASSRGAWGTEAFF
TRBD1	TRBV7-2	few	TRBJ1-2	TGTGCCAGCAGCTTACCGGGACAGGGGTATGGCTACACCTTC	CASSLPGQGYGYTF
.	TRBV6-2/TRBV6-3	.	TRBJ2-5	TGTGCCAGCCGGGACTCGCGGGTGAAGACCCAGCACTTC	CASRDSRVKTQHF
.	TRBV10-3	.	TRBJ1-3	TGTGCCATCAGTGAAGGAGGGCCTGGAAACACCATACATTTT	CAISEGGPGNTIHF
.	TRBV27	many	TRBJ2-3	TGTGCCAGCACCACGAGGACATTTACCTCCACAGATACGCAGTATTTT	CASTTRTFTSTDTQYF
.	TRBV18	few	TRBJ1-1	TGTGCCAGCTCACCACGGCAGGGCCGGGACACTGAAGCTTTCTTT	CASSPRQGRDTEAFF
TRBD2	TRBV20-1	few	TRBJ2-3	TGCAGTGCTCCGACTAGCGGGGGCACAGATACGCAGTATTTT	CSAPTSGGTDTQYF
.	TRBV6-1	.	TRBJ1-5	TGTGCCAGCAGTTTCTGGATCTATCAGCCCCAGCATTTT	CASSFWIYQPQHF
.	TRBV4-2	few	TRBJ1-2	TGTGCCAGCAGCCAAGTCCGGTTTCGCGGGCCCATGGATGGCTACACCTTC	CASSQVRFRGPMDGYTF
.	TRBV7-3	many	TRBJ2-3	TGTGCCAGCAGTTACTCTAGGGGGGCAGATACGCAGTATTTT	CASSYSRGADTQYF
.	TRBV2	few	TRBJ1-2	TGTGCCAGCAGTGAAGAGGGACCGTACACCTTC	CASSEEGPYTF
.	TRBV20-1	.	TRBJ2-5	TGCAGTGCTAGAGATTTGGGCAGGGGTCGAGAGACCCAGTACTTC	CSARDLGRGRETQYF
.	TRBV6-1	many	TRBJ2-1	TGTGCCAGCAGCATGTACAATGAGCAGTTCTTC	CASSMYNEQFF
.	TRBV4-1	.	TRBJ2-5	TGCGCCAGCAGCCAAGTGATAGTAGAGACCCAGTACTTC	CASSQVIVETQYF
TRBD1	TRBV14	few	TRBJ1-1	TGTGCCAGCAGCCAATTACAGGGGGTAATGAACACTGAAGCTTTCTTT	CASSQLQGVMNTEAFF
.	TRBV6-5	.	TRBJ2-5	TGTGTTAGCAGTTACTCGAGAAAAGGGAGAAGTGGGCAAGAGACCCAGTACTTC	CVSSYSRKGRSGQETQYF
TRBD1	TRBV29-1	.	TRBJ2-1	TGCAGCGCTCTGGGACAGTACGATGAGCAGTTCTTC	CSALGQYDEQFF
.	TRBV14	few	TRBJ2-1	TGTGCCAGCAGCCAAGATTGGGCTAGTAGGGGCAATGAGCAGTTCTTC	CASSQDWASRGNEQFF
.	TRBV6-6	.	TRBJ2-5	TGTGCCAGCAGTTACTCAGGGAGCCAAGAGACCCAGTACTTC	CASSYSGSQETQYF
TRBD2	TRBV6-1	few	TRBJ2-3	TGTGCCAGCAGTGGGCCGGGGGGGGCGGCAGATACGCAGTATTTT	CASSGPGGAADTQYF
.	TRBV20-1	.	TRBJ1-2	TGCAGTGCTAGTACAGGGACCTTGTATGGCTACACCTTC	CSASTGTLYGYTF
.	TRBV6-2/TRBV6-3	.	TRBJ2-2	TGTGTCAGCAGATGGGGGGAATCCGGGGAGCTGTTTTTT	CVSRWGESGELFF
.	TRBV6-6	many	TRBJ1-1	TGTGCCAGCAGTTACCCCACAGGAGGAAAGACTGAAGCTTTCTTT	CASSYPTGGKTEAFF